These T cell receptor beta chains were read from a single sample in a study of control samples from healthy donors and cancer patients. Assay used: immunoSEQ multiplex PCR; TCRdb lists only in-frame clones, some missing. The sample includes about 120,000 clones, roughly nine tenths of them seen just once. The sample consisted of PBMCs. The receptor set was obtained from a woman aged 45-65 years with colorectal cancer. CDR3s include the opening cysteine and the closing phenylalanine or tryptophan. Each record gives: CDR3 length, J gene, V gene, D gene, clone size, CDR3 DNA, CDR3 protein. D genes are given only for firm matches. Size tells how often a clone was seen (once, few, many) or the class of an expanded clone, and some rows leave it out.

19 TRBJ1-4 TRBV21-1 . . TGTGCCAGCAGCAAGTACCGGTCGGGAGTGATTGGAACTAATGAAAAACTGTTTTTT CASSKYRSGVIGTNEKLFF
12 TRBJ1-5 TRBV19 . . TGTGCCAGTAGCGGTCGGGGTCAGCCCCAGCATTTT CASSGRGQPQHF
14 TRBJ2-3 TRBV4-2 . few TGTGCCAGCAGCCAAGATGGGAGCTCCGATACGCAGTATTTT CASSQDGSSDTQYF
15 TRBJ2-2 TRBV6-5 . . TGTGCCAGCACTAGGGGGTTCTCTGCGGCCGGGGAGCTGTTTTTT CASTRGFSAAGELFF
16 TRBJ2-2 TRBV4-2 . once TGTGCCAGCAGCCAAGAGACAGGCCCGAACACCGGGGAGCTGTTTTTT CASSQETGPNTGELFF
12 TRBJ1-2 TRBV29-1 . . TGCAGCGTCAACGGCGTTAACTATGGCTACACCTTC CSVNGVNYGYTF
14 TRBJ2-7 TRBV5-1 . . TGCGCCAGCAGCTGGCAGGACAGACCCTACGAGCAGTACTTC CASSWQDRPYEQYF
16 TRBJ1-2 TRBV18 TRBD1 . TGTGCCAGCTCACAGTTTCCCGGGACAGGGTTCGATGGCTACACCTTC CASSQFPGTGFDGYTF
18 TRBJ1-6 TRBV2 . . TGTGCCAGCAGTGAAGCGGGTTGGCCAACTCGAGTGGATTCACCCCTCCACTTT CASSEAGWPTRVDSPLHF
14 TRBJ2-7 TRBV15 TRBD1 once TGTGCCACCAGCAGAGACAGGGGGCCCTACGAGCAGTACTTC CATSRDRGPYEQYF
14 TRBJ2-5 TRBV15 . . TGTGCCACCAGCAGAGCCGAGGGGGAAGAGACCCAGTACTTC CATSRAEGEETQYF
11 TRBJ2-3 TRBV14 . once TGTGCCAGCAGCTACAGGGATACGCAGTATTTT CASSYRDTQYF
14 TRBJ1-6 TRBV10-3 TRBD1 . TGTGCCATCAGGGACAGGGCTTCCTCTTCACCCCTCCACTTT CAIRDRASSSPLHF
15 TRBJ1-2 TRBV20-1 TRBD1 . TGCAGTGCTAGTAATGCGGGACAGGGTTCCTATGGCTACACCTTC CSASNAGQGSYGYTF
13 TRBJ2-7 TRBV20-1 . . TGCAGTGCTAGTCGCCGGGTCGGGTACGAGCAGTACTTC CSASRRVGYEQYF
14 TRBJ1-2 TRBV15 . . TGTGCCACCAGCAGCAGGGGTAGCACGGGTGGCTACACCTTC CATSSRGSTGGYTF
16 TRBJ1-2 TRBV19 . . TGTGCCAGTAGCGATATAGCCGGGAGGTCGGACTATGGCTACACCTTC CASSDIAGRSDYGYTF
15 TRBJ2-5 TRBV28 TRBD2 . TGTGCCAGCAGCCAGGCGGCGACCGGGGGGGAGACCCAGTACTTC CASSQAATGGETQYF
13 TRBJ1-3 TRBV2 . . TGTGCCAGCACGACGGGGACCGGAAACACCATATATTTT CASTTGTGNTIYF
12 TRBJ1-3 TRBV7-6 . once TGTGCCAGCAGCTTATATAGAAACACCATATATTTT CASSLYRNTIYF
12 TRBJ2-7 TRBV10-3 TRBD2 . TGTGCCATCAGGGGACTAGCGGACGAGCAGTACTTC CAIRGLADEQYF
13 TRBJ1-4 TRBV6-5 TRBD1 . TGTGCCAGCAGGGGGACAGGGTTTGAAAAACTGTTTTTT CASRGTGFEKLFF
15 TRBJ1-5 TRBV7-2 . . TGTGCCAGCAGCTTAGCCCCTTATAGCAATCAGCCCCAGCATTTT CASSLAPYSNQPQHF
14 TRBJ1-5 TRBV5-6 . once TGTGCCAGCAGCCCCGGGATCCGCAATCAGCCCCAGCATTTT CASSPGIRNQPQHF
16 TRBJ2-3 TRBV2 TRBD2 . TGTGCCAGCGAGCCGGTCGCGGGGGGGTTTTTGGATACGCAGTATTTT CASEPVAGGFLDTQYF
16 TRBJ2-5 TRBV18 . . TGTGCCAGCTCACCTAGGGGGAGCCAGTACCAAGAGACCCAGTACTTC CASSPRGSQYQETQYF
11 TRBJ2-7 TRBV28 . . TGTGCCAGCAGCCCGGGACCCATCGTGTACTTC CASSPGPIVYF
15 TRBJ1-1 TRBV9 . . TGTGCCAGCAGCGTAGGAGCGGAGGTGAACACTGAAGCTTTCTTT CASSVGAEVNTEAFF
15 TRBJ1-2 TRBV28 . . TGTGCCAGCAGGCCTCTTCGGACGGAGTACTATGGCTACACCTTC CASRPLRTEYYGYTF
14 TRBJ1-1 TRBV5-8 . few TGTGCCAGCAGCTCGATTGGGGAGAACACTGAAGCTTTCTTT CASSSIGENTEAFF
14 TRBJ2-1 TRBV30 . once TGTGCCTGGAGTGTTGGGGGATCTAGACAAAAGCAGTTCTTC CAWSVGGSRQKQFF
15 TRBJ2-3 TRBV21-1 . . TGTGCCAGCAGCAAATATCGATCCATGGGTCTTACGCAGTATTTT CASSKYRSMGLTQYF
16 TRBJ2-3 TRBV19 TRBD2 . TGTGCCAGTAGTATCAGAGGGAGGGGTCAGACAGATACGCAGTATTTT CASSIRGRGQTDTQYF
12 TRBJ2-7 TRBV14 . . TGTGCCAGCAGCCCCGGACTTTACGAGCAGTACTTC CASSPGLYEQYF